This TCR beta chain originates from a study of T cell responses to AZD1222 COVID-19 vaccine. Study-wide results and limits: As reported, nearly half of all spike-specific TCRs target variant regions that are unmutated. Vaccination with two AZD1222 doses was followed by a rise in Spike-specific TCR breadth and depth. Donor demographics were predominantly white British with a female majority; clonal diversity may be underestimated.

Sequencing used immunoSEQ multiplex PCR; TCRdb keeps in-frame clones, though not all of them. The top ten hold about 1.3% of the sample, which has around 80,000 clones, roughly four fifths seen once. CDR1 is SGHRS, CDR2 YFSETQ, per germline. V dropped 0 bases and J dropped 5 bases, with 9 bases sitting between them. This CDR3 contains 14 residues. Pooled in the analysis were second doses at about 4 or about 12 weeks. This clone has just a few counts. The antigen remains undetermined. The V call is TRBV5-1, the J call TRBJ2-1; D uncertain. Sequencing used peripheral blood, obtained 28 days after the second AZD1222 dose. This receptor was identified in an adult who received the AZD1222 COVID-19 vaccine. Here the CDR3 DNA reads TGCGCCAGCAGCTTGGAGGGCCCAAACAATGAGCAGTTCTTC. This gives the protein CASSLEGPNNEQFF.